This passage covers 11 T cell receptor beta chains from one sample sequenced in a study of beta chain features in type 1 diabetes. Expressed TCRB transcripts were sequenced, since all the RNA that had been isolated was reverse transcribed. The repertoire was sequenced with immunoSEQ multiplex PCR; TCRdb's copy has only in-frame clones and lacks some. The data contain under 350,000 clones, roughly 24% of them singletons. Study-level results: Moderate but significant shortening of TCRB CDR3s was recorded in all four CD4+ subsets from Type 1 diabetes patients.

These receptors' targets are unknown. The specimen was naive CD4+ T cells from blood. The receptors here all came from a woman between 25 and 40 years old with type 1 diabetes.

This rearrangement joins TRBV7-9 to TRBJ2-7, with 9 bases fitting TRBD2. Germline CDR1 and CDR2: SEHNR and FQNEAQ (reference sequence). The junction had 9 bases not matched to a gene; V was cut back by 0 bases and J by 6 bases. The CDR3 is 16 residues long. CDR3 nucleotides: TGTGCCAGCAGCTTAGCGGGGGCTAGCGGGATAAGCGAGCAGTACTTC. It yields the protein CASSLAGASGISEQYF.

This chain links TRBV7-9 with TRBJ1-1; D is ambiguous. Trimming removed 1 base from V and 11 bases from J, with 11 bases in between. This CDR3 has 12 amino acids. Germline assignment: CDR1 SEHNR and CDR2 FQNEAQ (reference sequence). In DNA form, the CDR3 reads TGTGCCAGCAGCTTAGACTACTCTTTGGCTTTCTTT. It yields the protein CASSLDYSLAFF.

This clone appeared a few times. This sequence joins TRBV5-1 and TRBJ2-7; 7 positions agree with TRBD1. V was clipped by 1 base and J by 5 bases; unmatched bases: 9. Germline assignment: CDR1 SGHRS and CDR2 YFSETQ. CDR3 size: 15 residues. CDR3: CASSLIDQGVNEQYF. CDR3 DNA sequence: TGCGCCAGCAGCTTGATTGACCAGGGGGTCAACGAGCAGTACTTC.

This clone has only a few counts. The rearrangement uses TRBV29-1 and TRBJ2-3, with 7 bases fitting TRBD1. J gave up 5 bases and V 8 bases, and 7 bases lay outside the gene matches. From germline, CDR1 is SQVTM and CDR2 ANQGSEA. The CDR3 extends over 12 amino acids. This chain's CDR3 is CSLVRDRDTQYF. DNA for the CDR3: TGCAGCTTGGTCAGGGACAGAGATACGCAGTATTTT.

The V call is TRBV29-1, the J call TRBJ2-7; 7 bases match TRBD1. From germline, CDR1 is SQVTM and CDR2 ANQGSEA. The CDR3 length is 14 residues. V trimming: 6 bases; J trimming: 0 bases; junction bases outside the gene matches: 8. CDR3 nucleotides: TGCAGCGTCCGCCGGGACAGCCTCTCCTACGAGCAGTACTTC. Its translation: CSVRRDSLSYEQYF.

The chain employs TRBV30 and TRBJ2-1; a weak D match, TRBD2 (5 bases). V was cut by 2 bases and J by 8 bases, with 10 bases left in between. This CDR3 contains 12 residues. Germline loops: CDR1 GTSNPN, CDR2 SVGIG (reference sequence). Here the CDR3 DNA reads TGTGCCTGGAGTACGGGATTCGATGAGCAGTTCTTC. Protein sequence: CAWSTGFDEQFF.

This clone appeared a few times. The rearrangement uses TRBV5-4 and TRBJ2-7, with D perhaps matching TRBD1 (6 bases). The germline CDR1 and CDR2 sequences are SGHNT and YYREEE (reference sequence). The CDR3 is made up of 14 amino acids. V was clipped by 4 bases and J by 1 base, with 12 bases between them. CDR3 bases: TGTGCCAGCAGCAGGACAGTTTCTTCCTACGAGCAGTACTTC. It codes for CASSRTVSSYEQYF. Full variable domain (remainder filled in from reference TRBV5-4 and TRBJ2-7): ETGVTQSPTHLIKTRGQQVTLRCSSQSGHNTVSWYQQALGQGPQFIFQYYREEENGRGNFPPRFSGLQFPNYSSELNVNALELDDSALYLCASSRTVSSYEQYFGPGTRLTVT.

This clone was observed a few times. The CDR3 region is CASLNSGDSGANVLTF. The DNA for the CDR3 is TGTGCCAGCCTAAATTCGGGGGACTCTGGGGCCAACGTCCTGACTTTC. The chain links TRBV7-9 to TRBJ2-6; a possible D gene is TRBD2 (6 bases). Trimming shortened V by 8 bases and J by 0 bases, and 14 bases separated the two germline ends. Germline V lookup: CDR1 SEHNR, CDR2 FQNEAQ (reference sequence). The CDR3 is 16 residues long. Using reference TRBV7-9 and TRBJ2-6 for the parts outside the CDR3, the full variable domain is DTGVSQNPRHKITKRGQNVTFRCDPISEHNRLYWYRQTLGQGPEFLTYFQNEAQLEKSRLLSDRFSAERPKGSFSTLEIQRTEQGDSAMYLCASLNSGDSGANVLTFGAGSRLTVL.

The rearrangement links TRBV6-1 to TRBJ1-5, with D perhaps TRBD1 (6 bases). The CDR3 has 15 amino acids. V lost 7 bases, J lost 2 bases, and 15 bases lay in between. Germline V gene data show CDR1 as MNHNS and CDR2 as SASEGT. The CDR3 sequence is CASTGQKRGNQPQHF. In DNA, the CDR3 is TGTGCCAGCACTGGACAGAAGAGAGGCAATCAGCCCCAGCATTTT.

This chain uses TRBV7-9 with TRBJ2-1; 9 bases map to TRBD2. V lost 2 bases, J lost 7 bases, and 9 bases stayed unmatched. CDR1 is SEHNR, CDR2 FQNEAQ, per germline (reference sequence). There are 16 residues in the CDR3. Here the CDR3 DNA reads TGTGCCAGCAGCTTACTAGCGGGAAGCCCCAAGAATGAGCAGTTCTTC. Translating it yields CASSLLAGSPKNEQFF.

This chain links TRBV29-1 with TRBJ2-5; a weak D match, TRBD2 (6 bases). The CDR3 length is 14 residues. Germline CDR1 reads SQVTM; CDR2 reads ANQGSEA. V shed 2 bases and J shed 5 bases, with 15 bases lying between them. CDR3 sequence (DNA): TGCAGCGTTGAATTTTCTAGCGCAAGGGAGACCCAGTACTTC. This gives the protein CSVEFSSARETQYF.